The 23 T cell receptor beta chains reported below all come from one sample, sequenced in a study of T-cell memory formation after mild COVID-19. TCRdb analysed the 5' RACE reads with MiXCR anew, one entry per CDR3 protein. The data hold 140,000 or so distinct CDR3 sequences, with 14% observed a single time. Sequences were obtained from PBMCs or a T cell subset sorted from them (not recorded which). These receptors all stem from an adult woman who had mild COVID-19 (a few samples of this study predate the infection). Cell type and time point are not known.

This clonotype was seen more than once but under ten times. In DNA, the CDR3 is TGTGCCAGCAGCTTCGGGACTAGTGATGAGCAGTACTTC. Its translation: CASSFGTSDEQYF. The rearrangement links TRBV7-9 to TRBJ2-7; TRBD2 agrees at 8 bases. V dropped 3 bases and J dropped 7; count of bases not matched to a gene: 5. Germline CDR1 is SEHNR and CDR2 is FQNEAQ (reference sequence). The CDR3 has 13 residues.

This clonotype has only a few counts. The chain couples TRBV12-3 or TRBV12-4 to TRBJ1-3, with D tentatively TRBD1 (5 bases). The CDR3 contains 17 residues. Trimming left V 6 bases short and J 2 bases short, with 20 bases between. The CDR3: CASSRSVRDPTGNTIYF. CDR3 bases: TGTGCCAGCAGCCGGTCTGTAAGGGACCCCACTGGAAACACCATATATTTT.

This clonotype was detected a few times. This chain uses TRBV7-8 with TRBJ2-1, with 10 bases that match TRBD2. The germline V gene encodes CDR1 SGHVS and CDR2 FQNEAQ. This CDR3 is 15 amino acids long. The V gene end was trimmed by 5 bases and the J gene end by 2 bases; junction bases not matched to a gene: 3. CDR3 protein: CASSPLAGAYNEQFF. DNA of the CDR3: TGTGCCAGCAGCCCCCTAGCGGGAGCCTACAATGAGCAGTTCTTC.

This clonotype was observed a single time. V gene TRBV23-1 combines with J gene TRBJ2-3; D possibly corresponds to TRBD1 (5 bases). TRBV23-1 is an open reading frame, and its role is uncertain. The ends were cut back, 4 bases at V and 11 bases at J, with 19 bases in the middle. CDR3 length: 14 residues. The CDR3 DNA sequence: TGCGCCAGCAGTCTAACCCAGAGCAGGGCAGGGCAGTATTTT. Protein: CASSLTQSRAGQYF.

The chain couples TRBV4-3 to TRBJ1-1; D gene unclear. Germline V gives CDR1 LGHNA, CDR2 YSLEER. V was clipped by 1 base and J by 1 base, with 7 bases between them. There are 14 residues in the CDR3. CDR3 protein: CASSQVWGNTEAFF. CDR3 coding DNA: TGCGCCAGCAGCCAAGTTTGGGGGAACACTGAAGCTTTCTTT.

This clonotype was seen a handful of times. The J gene is TRBJ2-2, the V gene TRBV7-6; TRBD2 might be the D (5 bases). V was shortened by 4 bases and J by 5 bases, with 8 bases between the two germline ends. The CDR3 loop spans 13 amino acids. Germline V gives CDR1 SGHVS, CDR2 FNYEAQ. DNA for the CDR3: TGTGCCAGCAGCTCGAGGGTAACCGGGGAGCTGTTTTTT. Residues: CASSSRVTGELFF.

This clonotype is large (0.1 to 1%) by share. The V and J genes are TRBV12-3 or TRBV12-4 and TRBJ2-7, with TRBD1 identical over 9 bases. This CDR3 contains 13 residues. V dropped 8 bases and J dropped 2; count of bases not matched to a gene: 4. CDR3 sequence reads: CASLWTGAYEQYF. As DNA, the CDR3 is TGTGCCAGCCTTTGGACAGGGGCCTACGAGCAGTACTTC.

The table lists this clonotype with a few counts. The chain joins TRBV11-1 to TRBJ2-5, with 7 positions matching TRBD1. Trimming took 4 bases from V and 2 from J; bases not matched to a gene: 7. Germline V CDR1 and CDR2: SGHAT, FQDESV (reference sequence). The CDR3 contains 15 residues. CDR3 in amino acids: CASSSWTGGQETQYF. In DNA, the CDR3 is TGTGCCAGCAGCTCCTGGACAGGCGGTCAAGAGACCCAGTACTTC.

The gene calls are TRBV27 and TRBJ2-5; TRBD2 is a possible D gene (6 bases). Germline V gene sequence: CDR1 MNHEY, CDR2 SMNVEV (reference sequence). V gave up 1 base and J gave up 5 bases, with 14 bases separating them. The CDR3 runs 15 residues. CDR3 protein: CASSLFPGSGETQYF. The DNA for the CDR3 is TGTGCCAGCAGTTTATTCCCCGGGAGCGGGGAGACCCAGTACTTC.

This chain links TRBV3-1 with TRBJ2-1; 7 bases fit TRBD1. The ends lost 1 base at V and 2 bases at J; junction bases unmatched: 8. The V gene's germline CDR1 is LGHDT and CDR2 YNNKEL (reference sequence). The CDR3 is 17 residues long. The CDR3: CASSQGTDRATYNEQFF. Written as DNA, the CDR3 is TGTGCCAGCAGCCAAGGGACCGACAGGGCCACCTACAATGAGCAGTTCTTC.

This clonotype was seen more than once but under ten times. V is TRBV20-1 and J is TRBJ2-3; unclear D gene. Trimming took 4 bases from V and 6 from J, leaving 20 bases between them. This CDR3 has 15 amino acids. Germline V gene lookup returns CDR1 DFQATT and CDR2 SNEGSKA (reference sequence). Here the CDR3 DNA reads TGCAGTGCTATTACGGCGGCAGGATTGACGGATACGCAGTATTTT. Amino acid sequence: CSAITAAGLTDTQYF.

The V call is TRBV18, the J call TRBJ2-2, with D unresolved. CDR1 is KGHSH, CDR2 LQKENI, per germline. V lost 3 bases, J lost 6 bases, and 14 bases lay in between. The length of the CDR3 is 15 residues. CDR3 amino acids: CASSPASRHSGELFF. The DNA for the CDR3 is TGTGCCAGCTCACCCGCCTCCCGACATTCCGGGGAGCTGTTTTTT.

The chain joins TRBV11-3 to TRBJ2-2, with D hard to call. From germline, CDR1 is SGHNT and CDR2 YENEEA. There are 15 residues in the CDR3. The V end was cut by 3 bases, the J end by 5 bases, with 13 bases between. In nucleotides, the CDR3 is TGTGCCAGCAGCTTGCCGACGTTAAGAACCGGGGAGCTGTTTTTT. This gives the protein CASSLPTLRTGELFF. Variable domain in full (rest from reference TRBV11-3 and TRBJ2-2): EAGVVQSPRYKIIEKKQPVAFWCNPISGHNTLYWYLQNLGQGPELLIRYENEEAVDDSQLPKDRFSAERLKGVDSTLKIQPAELGDSAVYLCASSLPTLRTGELFFGEGSRLTVL.

In this sample, this clonotype turned up a few times. The chain is built from TRBV12-3 or TRBV12-4 and TRBJ2-2; 12 bases fit TRBD2. This CDR3 is 16 amino acids long. Trimming removed 6 bases from V and 1 base from J; junction bases left unmatched: 3. As DNA, the CDR3 is TGTGCCAGCAGATCTAGCGGGGGGGTGAACACCGGGGAGCTGTTTTTT. This encodes CASRSSGGVNTGELFF.

The sample holds a few counts of this clonotype. The V gene is TRBV7-9, the J gene TRBJ2-7; 8 nucleotides line up with TRBD1. The CDR3 has 16 amino acids. V shed 2 bases, J shed 0 bases, and the junction held 6 bases outside the gene matches. Germline V gene lookup returns CDR1 SEHNR and CDR2 FQNEAQ (reference sequence). CDR3 amino acids: CASSLTSGTGSYEQYF. The CDR3 DNA reads as TGTGCCAGCAGCTTAACTTCCGGGACAGGCTCCTACGAGCAGTACTTC.

The chain links TRBV25-1 to TRBJ1-5, with 7 bases aligning to TRBD1. The trim removed 6 bases at V and 6 bases at J, leaving 2 bases unmatched. There are 12 residues in the CDR3. CDR1 and CDR2 from the germline V gene are MGHDK and SYGVNS. CDR3 in amino acids: CASRQGFQPQHF. The CDR3 region has the DNA TGTGCCAGCAGACAGGGGTTTCAGCCCCAGCATTTT.

V usage is TRBV7-6 and J usage is TRBJ1-1, with TRBD1 identical over 10 bases. Germline CDR1 is SGHVS and CDR2 is FNYEAQ. V gave up 3 bases and J gave up 7 bases; unmatched junction bases: 2. The CDR3 is 13 residues long. This CDR3 is CASSFGQGGEAFF. In nucleotides, the CDR3 is TGTGCCAGCAGCTTTGGACAGGGGGGTGAAGCTTTCTTT.

This clonotype was recorded many times. The CDR3 sequence is CASSPGQANTIYF. Written as DNA, the CDR3 is TGCGCCAGCAGCCCCGGACAGGCAAACACCATATATTTT. The chain employs TRBV4-1 and TRBJ1-3; 7 bases are shared with TRBD1. The J segment lost 6 bases and the V segment lost 4 bases, leaving 3 bases of the junction unmatched. The CDR3 loop spans 13 amino acids. Per germline, CDR1 MGHRA and CDR2 YSYEKL.

V and J are TRBV7-9 and TRBJ2-1; D perhaps matches TRBD1 (5 bases). This CDR3 region has 13 residues. CDR1 is SEHNR, CDR2 FQNEAQ, per germline (reference sequence). V was pared by 3 bases and J by 5 bases, with 8 bases between. CDR3 coding DNA: TGTGCCAGCAGCTTGACAGATAACAATGAGCAGTTCTTC. It encodes CASSLTDNNEQFF.

This clonotype was counted between two and nine times. The V gene is TRBV20-1, the J gene TRBJ1-1, with 10 bases matching TRBD1. With 3 bases clipped from V and 3 bases from J, the junction kept 1 base outside the gene matches. The CDR3 is 13 residues long. Germline V gene sequence: CDR1 DFQATT, CDR2 SNEGSKA (reference sequence). CDR3 bases: TGCAGTGCTAGGGGACAGGGGCACACTGAAGCTTTCTTT. Translation: CSARGQGHTEAFF.

The rearrangement links TRBV9 to TRBJ2-5; maybe TRBD1 (6 bases). V lost 4 bases to trimming and J lost 2 bases, with 15 bases between them. Germline CDR1 SGDLS, CDR2 YYNGEE. The CDR3 has 15 amino acids. This CDR3 reads CASSLAGTTQETQYF. CDR3 DNA sequence: TGTGCCAGCAGCCTAGCCGGGACAACACAAGAGACCCAGTACTTC.

This clonotype has just a few counts. The CDR3 is CASSEGVLNTEAFF. CDR3 DNA sequence: TGTGCCAGCAGTGAAGGGGTCTTGAACACTGAAGCTTTCTTT. The chain is built from TRBV25-1 and TRBJ1-1; D remains ambiguous. Germline V gene lookup returns CDR1 MGHDK and CDR2 SYGVNS. CDR3 length equals 14 residues. Trimming cost V 2 bases and J 0 bases, with 7 bases left between them.

This clonotype was counted ten times or more. The chain has TRBV4-2 and TRBJ2-1, with 9 nucleotides matching TRBD2. Germline CDR1 and CDR2: LGHNA and YNFKEQ. After removal of 0 bases from V and 6 bases from J, the junction contained 3 bases not matched to a gene. This CDR3 has 15 amino acids. The CDR3 sequence: CASSQERGGFNEQFF. CDR3 DNA sequence: TGTGCCAGCAGCCAAGAGCGGGGGGGCTTCAATGAGCAGTTCTTC.